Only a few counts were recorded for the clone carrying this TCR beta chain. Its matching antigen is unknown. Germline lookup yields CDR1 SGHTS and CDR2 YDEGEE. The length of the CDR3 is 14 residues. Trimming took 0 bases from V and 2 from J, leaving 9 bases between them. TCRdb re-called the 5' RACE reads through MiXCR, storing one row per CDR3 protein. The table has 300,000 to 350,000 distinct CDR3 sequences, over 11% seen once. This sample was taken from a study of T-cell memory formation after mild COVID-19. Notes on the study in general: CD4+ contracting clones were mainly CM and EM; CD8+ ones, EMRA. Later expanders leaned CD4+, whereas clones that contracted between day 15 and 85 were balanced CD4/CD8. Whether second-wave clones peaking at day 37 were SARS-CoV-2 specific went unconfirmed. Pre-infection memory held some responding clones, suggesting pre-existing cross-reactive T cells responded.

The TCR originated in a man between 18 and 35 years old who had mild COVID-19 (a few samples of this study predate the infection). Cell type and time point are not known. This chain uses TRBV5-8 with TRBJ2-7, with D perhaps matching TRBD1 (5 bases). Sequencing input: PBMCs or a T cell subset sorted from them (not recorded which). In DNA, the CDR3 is TGTGCCAGCAGCTTGGGGAGACAGCCCTACGAGCAGTACTTC. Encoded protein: CASSLGRQPYEQYF.